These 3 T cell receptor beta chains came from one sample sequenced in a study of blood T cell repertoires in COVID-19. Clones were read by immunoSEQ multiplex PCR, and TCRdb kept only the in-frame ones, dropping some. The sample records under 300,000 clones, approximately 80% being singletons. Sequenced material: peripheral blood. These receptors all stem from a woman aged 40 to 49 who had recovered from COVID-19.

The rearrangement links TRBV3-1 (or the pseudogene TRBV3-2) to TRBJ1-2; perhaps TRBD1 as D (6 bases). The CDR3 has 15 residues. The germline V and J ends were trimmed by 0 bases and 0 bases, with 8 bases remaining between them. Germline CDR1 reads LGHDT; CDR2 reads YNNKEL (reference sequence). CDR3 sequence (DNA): TGTGCCAGCAGCCAAGAGCCAGGGGCTAACTATGGCTACACCTTC. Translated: CASSQEPGANYGYTF.

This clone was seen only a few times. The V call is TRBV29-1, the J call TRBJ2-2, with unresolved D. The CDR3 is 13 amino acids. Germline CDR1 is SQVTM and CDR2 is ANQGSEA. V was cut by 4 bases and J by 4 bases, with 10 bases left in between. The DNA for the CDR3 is TGCAGCGTTGGGGCGTCGAGCACCGGGGAGCTGTTTTTT. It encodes CSVGASSTGELFF.

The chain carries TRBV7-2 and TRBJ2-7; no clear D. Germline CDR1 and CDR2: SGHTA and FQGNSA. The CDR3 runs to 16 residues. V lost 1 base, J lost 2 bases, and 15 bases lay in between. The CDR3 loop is CASSLVVSVMAYEQYF. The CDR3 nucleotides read TGTGCCAGCAGCTTAGTGGTTTCGGTCATGGCCTACGAGCAGTACTTC.